This T cell receptor beta chain was obtained from a study of technical replicates of blood from a few donors. CDR3 length: 13 residues. With 3 bases removed from V and 2 bases from J, the gap between germline ends came to 8 bases. Per germline, CDR1 MNHEY and CDR2 SMNVEV (reference sequence). Profiled with immunoSEQ multiplex PCR; TCRdb holds only in-frame clones, not every one. Seen here are 95,000 to 100,000 clones, over 95% observed once, and the top ten hold roughly 0.19%. Sequencing was carried out using T cells isolated from PBMCs. J is TRBJ2-7 and V is TRBV27; tentatively, D is TRBD2 (5 bases). The TCR comes from a human donor in good health. CDR3 nucleotide sequence: TGTGCCAGCAGTTTGCGGGTTGCCTACGAGCAGTACTTC. Protein sequence: CASSLRVAYEQYF.